The 8 T cell receptor beta chains in this list originate from one sample, sequenced in a study of CD8 T cells in ankylosing spondylitis. TCRdb redid the calling of the 5' RACE reads with MiXCR, one entry per CDR3 protein. The sample records a few hundred thousand distinct CDR3 sequences, less than 25% being singletons. Sequenced: blood, either unsorted or a sorted T cell fraction (not recorded which). All receptors come from a female donor with ankylosing spondylitis or in good health (not recorded which).

This clonotype has at least ten counts. This chain connects TRBV10-3 to TRBJ2-7, with D uncertain. With 2 bases removed from V and 4 bases from J, the gap between germline ends came to 6 bases. There are 12 residues in the CDR3. Per germline, CDR1 ENHRY and CDR2 SYGVKD. The DNA for the CDR3 is TGTGCCATCAGTGAGCGTGGGTACGAGCAGTACTTC. It yields the protein CAISERGYEQYF.

This chain joins TRBV20-1 and TRBJ2-5; D may be TRBD1 or TRBD2 (5 bases each). This CDR3 comprises 17 residues. Germline-derived CDR1 and CDR2 are DFQATT and SNEGSKA (reference sequence). The V end was cut by 7 bases, the J end by 5 bases, with 29 bases between. CDR3 sequence reads: CSGAGRVRRGSLETQYF. The CDR3 nucleotides read TGCAGTGGGGCCGGGCGGGTGAGAAGGGGTTCGTTGGAGACCCAGTACTTC.

The V gene is TRBV2, the J gene TRBJ2-7; the D is unclear. Germline V gene sequence: CDR1 SNHLY, CDR2 FYNNEI. The ends were cut back, 1 base at V and 2 bases at J, with 6 bases in the middle. The CDR3 runs 13 residues. CDR3 region: CASSEDLPYEQYF. The CDR3 DNA sequence: TGTGCCAGCAGTGAAGACCTTCCCTACGAGCAGTACTTC.

At least ten counts were recorded for this clonotype. The rearrangement uses TRBV10-3 and TRBJ2-1, with TRBD2 matching over 11 bases. The V and J ends lost 6 bases and 7 bases, in that order; junction bases with no gene match: 8. CDR3 size: 15 residues. Germline CDR1 and CDR2: ENHRY and SYGVKD. CDR3 loop: CAIRGTSGGKNEQFF. The CDR3 DNA reads TGTGCCATCAGAGGAACTAGCGGGGGTAAAAATGAGCAGTTCTTC.

This clonotype was counted once. The V call is TRBV7-9, the J call TRBJ2-7; 7 bases fit TRBD1. The ends lost 8 bases at V and 2 bases at J; junction bases unmatched: 3. Germline V lookup: CDR1 SEHNR, CDR2 FQNEAQ (reference sequence). This CDR3 spans 12 amino acids. The CDR3 protein is CASAGTAYEQYF. The CDR3 DNA reads as TGTGCCAGCGCAGGGACAGCCTACGAGCAGTACTTC.

This chain uses TRBV20-1 with TRBJ2-7; TRBD2 matches at 11 bases. The CDR3 is 16 residues long. Per the germline V gene, CDR1 is DFQATT and CDR2 is SNEGSKA (reference sequence). With 5 bases clipped from V and 0 bases from J, the junction kept 9 bases outside the gene matches. The CDR3 reads CSAPGTSGGTSYEQYF. CDR3 coding DNA: TGCAGTGCTCCCGGGACTAGCGGAGGGACCTCCTACGAGCAGTACTTC.

This clonotype was seen a single time. The genes are TRBV21-1 and TRBJ1-5. TRBV21-1 is an annotated pseudogene. The CDR3 totals 19 residues. The CDR3 is CASSRIGDLEAYSNQPQHF. For the CDR3, the DNA is TGTGCCAGCAGCAGAATTGGGGACCTCGAAGCTTATAGCAATCAGCCCCAGCATTTT.

The CDR3, as DNA: TGTGCCAGCAGCTTCAACGGGGCGGGAACCAACAGTCAGGTCGAGCAGTACTTC. This gives the protein CASSFNGAGTNSQVEQYF. V usage is TRBV11-2 and J usage is TRBJ2-7; D is perhaps TRBD2 (6 bases). The CDR3 sequence is 18 residues long. The germline V gene has CDR1 SGHAT and CDR2 FQNNGV. Trimming took 3 bases from V and 6 from J, leaving 27 bases between them.